Below are 22 T cell receptor beta chains sequenced from a single sample in a study of T cell responses to AZD1222 COVID-19 vaccine. The assay was immunoSEQ multiplex PCR, and TCRdb's table has in-frame clones only and misses some. There are roughly 80,000 clones in the sample; roughly 82% occur only once, and approximately 2.8% lies in the top ten. Sequencing used peripheral blood, obtained on day 0 of AZD1222 vaccination. The receptors come from an adult in good health.

To note about this clone: The junction does not match germline at one end; this may be a read error. This chain connects TRBV7-9 to TRBJ2-7, with 9 bases that match TRBD2. Germline CDR1 is SEHNR and CDR2 is FQNEAQ (reference sequence). This CDR3 comprises 14 residues. The CDR3 protein is CASSLAGLDYEQYF. Here the CDR3 DNA reads TGTGCCAGCAGCCTAGCGGGGCTGGACTACGAGCAGTACTTC.

The genes are TRBV5-1 and TRBJ2-5; 8 positions agree with TRBD2. CDR3 length: 15 residues. V shed 4 bases, J shed 5 bases, and the junction held 10 bases outside the gene matches. Per germline, CDR1 SGHRS and CDR2 YFSETQ. The chain's CDR3 is CASSTSGSSGETQYF. CDR3 coding DNA: TGCGCCAGCAGCACTAGCGGATCCAGCGGGGAGACCCAGTACTTC.

V usage is TRBV5-4 and J usage is TRBJ1-1, with 9 bases identical to TRBD1. V was pared by 4 bases and J by 0 bases, with 4 bases of the junction left unmatched. Germline V lookup: CDR1 SGHNT, CDR2 YYREEE (reference sequence). The CDR3 consists of 15 residues. Written as DNA, the CDR3 is TGTGCCAGCAGCATCGACAGGGGGATGAACACTGAAGCTTTCTTT. This gives the protein CASSIDRGMNTEAFF.

The chain links TRBV29-1 to TRBJ1-4; maybe TRBD1 (5 bases). CDR1 is SQVTM and CDR2 is ANQGSEA in the germline V gene. The V end was cut by 4 bases, the J end by 6 bases, with 12 bases between. The CDR3 loop spans 13 amino acids. The CDR3, as DNA: TGCAGCGTTGTTTGGGGAGGGGATGAAAAACTGTTTTTT. It codes for CSVVWGGDEKLFF.

The chain uses TRBV12-5 and TRBJ1-1, with a tentative D call TRBD1 (6 bases). Trimming shortened V by 3 bases and J by 3 bases, and 17 bases separated the two germline ends. Germline CDR1 LGHNT, CDR2 FRNRAP. The CDR3 totals 16 residues. CDR3 in DNA: TGTGCTAGTGGTTTCTTCAGAAAGGAGGGGGACACTGAAGCTTTCTTT. As protein: CASGFFRKEGDTEAFF.

The chain has TRBV12-3 or TRBV12-4 and TRBJ1-6; D is unresolved. V lost 1 base and J 5 bases, leaving 3 bases between the germline ends. CDR3 length: 13 residues. The CDR3 DNA follows: TGTGCCAGCAGTTTAGACCATAATTCACCCCTCCACTTT. This codes for CASSLDHNSPLHF.

V gene TRBV11-2 combines with J gene TRBJ2-2, with 8 bases aligning to TRBD1. Germline V lookup: CDR1 SGHAT, CDR2 FQNNGV. This CDR3 has 16 amino acids. Losses at the gene ends were 5 bases for V and 3 bases for J; bases not matched to a gene: 8. CDR3 nucleotides: TGTGCCAGCAGCCCACACCAGGGGGCGGACACCGGGGAGCTGTTTTTT. Residues: CASSPHQGADTGELFF.

This clone was counted a few times. The CDR3 loop reads CSVVGLGYEQYF. The DNA of the CDR3 is TGCAGCGTTGTGGGTCTAGGCTACGAGCAGTACTTC. The rearrangement uses TRBV29-1 and TRBJ2-7; no reliable D call. Deletions cut 4 bases from V and 3 bases from J, with 10 bases between. CDR1 is SQVTM, CDR2 ANQGSEA, per germline. The CDR3 has 12 residues.

The rearrangement joins TRBV5-1 to TRBJ1-1; TRBD1 might be the D (6 bases). Trimming left V 4 bases short and J 5 bases short, with 18 bases between. This CDR3 comprises 15 residues. Germline CDR1 reads SGHRS; CDR2 reads YFSETQ. CDR3 sequence reads: CASSPEGVGGTEAFF. The CDR3 nucleotides read TGCGCCAGCAGCCCTGAGGGGGTCGGCGGGACTGAAGCTTTCTTT.

This rearrangement joins TRBV6-5 to TRBJ1-5, with 8 nucleotides matching TRBD1. In germline, CDR1 is MNHEY, CDR2 SVGAGI. This CDR3 region has 14 residues. V gave up 8 bases and J gave up 7 bases; unmatched junction bases: 10. The CDR3 DNA is TGTGCCAGCCGTAACGGACAGGGAAACCAGCCCCAGCATTTT. Its protein is CASRNGQGNQPQHF.

This chain links TRBV18 with TRBJ1-6; 7 bases fit TRBD1. With V trimmed by 5 bases and J by 5 bases, 9 bases remained unmatched. CDR1 KGHSH and CDR2 LQKENI come from the germline V gene. This CDR3 contains 16 residues. CDR3 in DNA: TGTGCCAGCTCAAGGGACAGCCCAGATAATAATTCACCCCTCCACTTT. This sequence encodes CASSRDSPDNNSPLHF.

The chain uses TRBV7-9 and TRBJ2-1, with D unclear. Germline assignment: CDR1 SEHNR and CDR2 FQNEAQ (reference sequence). Trimming stripped 5 bases from V and 0 bases from J, with 8 bases between. This CDR3 has 14 amino acids. For the CDR3, the DNA is TGTGCCAGCAGCCCAATATACTCCTACAATGAGCAGTTCTTC. Translation: CASSPIYSYNEQFF. Drawing the rest from reference TRBV7-9 and TRBJ2-1, the complete variable domain is DTGVSQNPRHKITKRGQNVTFRCDPISEHNRLYWYRQTLGQGPEFLTYFQNEAQLEKSRLLSDRFSAERPKGSFSTLEIQRTEQGDSAMYLCASSPIYSYNEQFFGPGTRLTVL.

V and J are TRBV3-1 (or the pseudogene TRBV3-2) and TRBJ2-5; 9 bases align to TRBD2. The trim removed 8 bases at V and 2 bases at J, leaving 15 bases unmatched. This CDR3 contains 17 residues. Germline V gene sequence: CDR1 LGHDT, CDR2 YNNKEL (reference sequence). CDR3 region: CASAPGRISGRQETQYF. The CDR3 DNA sequence: TGTGCCAGCGCACCTGGACGGATTAGCGGGAGACAAGAGACCCAGTACTTC.

In the case of this clone: Relative to the germline gene, one junction end is altered; a read error may explain this. This chain connects TRBV9 to TRBJ2-5; 12 bases are shared with TRBD2. The CDR3 has 15 residues. CDR1 is SGDLS and CDR2 is YYNGEE in the germline V gene. CDR3 sequence: CASSAGLAGQGTQYF. In nucleotides, the CDR3 is TGTGCCAGCAGCGCCGGACTAGCGGGGCAAGGGACCCAGTACTTC.

The chain combines TRBV20-1 with TRBJ1-1; D remains unclear. The germline V gene encodes CDR1 DFQATT and CDR2 SNEGSKA (reference sequence). This CDR3 spans 10 amino acids. V was cut by 7 bases and J by 9 bases, with 12 bases left in between. The CDR3 is CSVVAVQAFF. The CDR3, as DNA: TGCAGTGTGGTGGCTGTTCAAGCTTTCTTT.

This clone has a handful of counts. The genes are TRBV2 and TRBJ1-5; D is ambiguous. CDR1 is SNHLY, CDR2 FYNNEI, per germline. Trimming removed 7 bases at V and 4 bases at J, with 17 bases between. This CDR3 has 15 amino acids. CDR3 nucleotides: TGTGCCAGCACCGAAGGCAGAAGCCTAAATCAGCCCCAGCATTTT. Translated, it gives CASTEGRSLNQPQHF.

In its sample, this clone was seen many times. The V gene is TRBV7-8, the J gene TRBJ1-6; possibly TRBD1 for D (6 bases). The germline gives CDR1 SGHVS, CDR2 FQNEAQ. The CDR3 extends over 17 amino acids. Trimming stripped 2 bases from V and 6 bases from J, with 17 bases between. As DNA, the CDR3 is TGTGCCAGCAGCTTAAGTGTTGGGGGCCAAAGTAATTCACCCCTCCACTTT. Translated: CASSLSVGGQSNSPLHF.

J is TRBJ2-2 and V is TRBV2, with TRBD2 matching over 9 bases. Unmatched junction bases numbered 5, after V lost 4 bases and J lost 5 bases. Germline loops: CDR1 SNHLY, CDR2 FYNNEI. This CDR3 comprises 15 residues. CDR3: CASSVASGATGELFF. In DNA, the CDR3 is TGTGCCAGCAGTGTGGCTAGCGGGGCTACCGGGGAGCTGTTTTTT.

The chain couples TRBV7-9 to TRBJ2-3; 10 bases line up with TRBD1. Germline lookup yields CDR1 SEHNR and CDR2 FQNEAQ (reference sequence). The CDR3 spans 16 residues. J was trimmed by 5 bases and V by 5 bases; bases with no gene match: 10. CDR3 residues: CASSPRRTGGVDTQYF. DNA of the CDR3: TGTGCCAGCAGCCCTAGGAGGACAGGGGGGGTAGATACGCAGTATTTT.

The chain couples TRBV7-9 to TRBJ1-2; perhaps TRBD1 as D (5 bases). The V and J ends lost 4 bases and 1 base respectively, with 10 bases between them. CDR1 and CDR2 (germline): SEHNR, FQNEAQ (reference sequence). CDR3 size: 14 residues. CDR3 amino acids: CASSWGPLNYGYTF. CDR3 sequence (DNA): TGTGCCAGCAGCTGGGGACCGCTTAACTATGGCTACACCTTC.

The rearrangement links TRBV7-2 to TRBJ2-7, with 8 bases identical to TRBD1. This CDR3 has 15 amino acids. V dropped 5 bases and J dropped 5; count of bases not matched to a gene: 11. CDR1 is SGHTA, CDR2 FQGNSA, per germline. The CDR3 nucleotides are TGTGCCAGCAGCCTAGGGGGCAGGGGGCAGGACGAGCAGTACTTC. Translated: CASSLGGRGQDEQYF.

The chain carries TRBV5-6 and TRBJ1-5; D is undetermined. Trimming stripped 1 base from V and 1 base from J, with 6 bases between. CDR3 size: 14 residues. Germline-derived CDR1 and CDR2 are SGHDT and YYEEEE. For the CDR3, the DNA is TGTGCCAGCAGCTTGATGGGCAGCAATCAGCCCCAGCATTTT. It codes for CASSLMGSNQPQHF.